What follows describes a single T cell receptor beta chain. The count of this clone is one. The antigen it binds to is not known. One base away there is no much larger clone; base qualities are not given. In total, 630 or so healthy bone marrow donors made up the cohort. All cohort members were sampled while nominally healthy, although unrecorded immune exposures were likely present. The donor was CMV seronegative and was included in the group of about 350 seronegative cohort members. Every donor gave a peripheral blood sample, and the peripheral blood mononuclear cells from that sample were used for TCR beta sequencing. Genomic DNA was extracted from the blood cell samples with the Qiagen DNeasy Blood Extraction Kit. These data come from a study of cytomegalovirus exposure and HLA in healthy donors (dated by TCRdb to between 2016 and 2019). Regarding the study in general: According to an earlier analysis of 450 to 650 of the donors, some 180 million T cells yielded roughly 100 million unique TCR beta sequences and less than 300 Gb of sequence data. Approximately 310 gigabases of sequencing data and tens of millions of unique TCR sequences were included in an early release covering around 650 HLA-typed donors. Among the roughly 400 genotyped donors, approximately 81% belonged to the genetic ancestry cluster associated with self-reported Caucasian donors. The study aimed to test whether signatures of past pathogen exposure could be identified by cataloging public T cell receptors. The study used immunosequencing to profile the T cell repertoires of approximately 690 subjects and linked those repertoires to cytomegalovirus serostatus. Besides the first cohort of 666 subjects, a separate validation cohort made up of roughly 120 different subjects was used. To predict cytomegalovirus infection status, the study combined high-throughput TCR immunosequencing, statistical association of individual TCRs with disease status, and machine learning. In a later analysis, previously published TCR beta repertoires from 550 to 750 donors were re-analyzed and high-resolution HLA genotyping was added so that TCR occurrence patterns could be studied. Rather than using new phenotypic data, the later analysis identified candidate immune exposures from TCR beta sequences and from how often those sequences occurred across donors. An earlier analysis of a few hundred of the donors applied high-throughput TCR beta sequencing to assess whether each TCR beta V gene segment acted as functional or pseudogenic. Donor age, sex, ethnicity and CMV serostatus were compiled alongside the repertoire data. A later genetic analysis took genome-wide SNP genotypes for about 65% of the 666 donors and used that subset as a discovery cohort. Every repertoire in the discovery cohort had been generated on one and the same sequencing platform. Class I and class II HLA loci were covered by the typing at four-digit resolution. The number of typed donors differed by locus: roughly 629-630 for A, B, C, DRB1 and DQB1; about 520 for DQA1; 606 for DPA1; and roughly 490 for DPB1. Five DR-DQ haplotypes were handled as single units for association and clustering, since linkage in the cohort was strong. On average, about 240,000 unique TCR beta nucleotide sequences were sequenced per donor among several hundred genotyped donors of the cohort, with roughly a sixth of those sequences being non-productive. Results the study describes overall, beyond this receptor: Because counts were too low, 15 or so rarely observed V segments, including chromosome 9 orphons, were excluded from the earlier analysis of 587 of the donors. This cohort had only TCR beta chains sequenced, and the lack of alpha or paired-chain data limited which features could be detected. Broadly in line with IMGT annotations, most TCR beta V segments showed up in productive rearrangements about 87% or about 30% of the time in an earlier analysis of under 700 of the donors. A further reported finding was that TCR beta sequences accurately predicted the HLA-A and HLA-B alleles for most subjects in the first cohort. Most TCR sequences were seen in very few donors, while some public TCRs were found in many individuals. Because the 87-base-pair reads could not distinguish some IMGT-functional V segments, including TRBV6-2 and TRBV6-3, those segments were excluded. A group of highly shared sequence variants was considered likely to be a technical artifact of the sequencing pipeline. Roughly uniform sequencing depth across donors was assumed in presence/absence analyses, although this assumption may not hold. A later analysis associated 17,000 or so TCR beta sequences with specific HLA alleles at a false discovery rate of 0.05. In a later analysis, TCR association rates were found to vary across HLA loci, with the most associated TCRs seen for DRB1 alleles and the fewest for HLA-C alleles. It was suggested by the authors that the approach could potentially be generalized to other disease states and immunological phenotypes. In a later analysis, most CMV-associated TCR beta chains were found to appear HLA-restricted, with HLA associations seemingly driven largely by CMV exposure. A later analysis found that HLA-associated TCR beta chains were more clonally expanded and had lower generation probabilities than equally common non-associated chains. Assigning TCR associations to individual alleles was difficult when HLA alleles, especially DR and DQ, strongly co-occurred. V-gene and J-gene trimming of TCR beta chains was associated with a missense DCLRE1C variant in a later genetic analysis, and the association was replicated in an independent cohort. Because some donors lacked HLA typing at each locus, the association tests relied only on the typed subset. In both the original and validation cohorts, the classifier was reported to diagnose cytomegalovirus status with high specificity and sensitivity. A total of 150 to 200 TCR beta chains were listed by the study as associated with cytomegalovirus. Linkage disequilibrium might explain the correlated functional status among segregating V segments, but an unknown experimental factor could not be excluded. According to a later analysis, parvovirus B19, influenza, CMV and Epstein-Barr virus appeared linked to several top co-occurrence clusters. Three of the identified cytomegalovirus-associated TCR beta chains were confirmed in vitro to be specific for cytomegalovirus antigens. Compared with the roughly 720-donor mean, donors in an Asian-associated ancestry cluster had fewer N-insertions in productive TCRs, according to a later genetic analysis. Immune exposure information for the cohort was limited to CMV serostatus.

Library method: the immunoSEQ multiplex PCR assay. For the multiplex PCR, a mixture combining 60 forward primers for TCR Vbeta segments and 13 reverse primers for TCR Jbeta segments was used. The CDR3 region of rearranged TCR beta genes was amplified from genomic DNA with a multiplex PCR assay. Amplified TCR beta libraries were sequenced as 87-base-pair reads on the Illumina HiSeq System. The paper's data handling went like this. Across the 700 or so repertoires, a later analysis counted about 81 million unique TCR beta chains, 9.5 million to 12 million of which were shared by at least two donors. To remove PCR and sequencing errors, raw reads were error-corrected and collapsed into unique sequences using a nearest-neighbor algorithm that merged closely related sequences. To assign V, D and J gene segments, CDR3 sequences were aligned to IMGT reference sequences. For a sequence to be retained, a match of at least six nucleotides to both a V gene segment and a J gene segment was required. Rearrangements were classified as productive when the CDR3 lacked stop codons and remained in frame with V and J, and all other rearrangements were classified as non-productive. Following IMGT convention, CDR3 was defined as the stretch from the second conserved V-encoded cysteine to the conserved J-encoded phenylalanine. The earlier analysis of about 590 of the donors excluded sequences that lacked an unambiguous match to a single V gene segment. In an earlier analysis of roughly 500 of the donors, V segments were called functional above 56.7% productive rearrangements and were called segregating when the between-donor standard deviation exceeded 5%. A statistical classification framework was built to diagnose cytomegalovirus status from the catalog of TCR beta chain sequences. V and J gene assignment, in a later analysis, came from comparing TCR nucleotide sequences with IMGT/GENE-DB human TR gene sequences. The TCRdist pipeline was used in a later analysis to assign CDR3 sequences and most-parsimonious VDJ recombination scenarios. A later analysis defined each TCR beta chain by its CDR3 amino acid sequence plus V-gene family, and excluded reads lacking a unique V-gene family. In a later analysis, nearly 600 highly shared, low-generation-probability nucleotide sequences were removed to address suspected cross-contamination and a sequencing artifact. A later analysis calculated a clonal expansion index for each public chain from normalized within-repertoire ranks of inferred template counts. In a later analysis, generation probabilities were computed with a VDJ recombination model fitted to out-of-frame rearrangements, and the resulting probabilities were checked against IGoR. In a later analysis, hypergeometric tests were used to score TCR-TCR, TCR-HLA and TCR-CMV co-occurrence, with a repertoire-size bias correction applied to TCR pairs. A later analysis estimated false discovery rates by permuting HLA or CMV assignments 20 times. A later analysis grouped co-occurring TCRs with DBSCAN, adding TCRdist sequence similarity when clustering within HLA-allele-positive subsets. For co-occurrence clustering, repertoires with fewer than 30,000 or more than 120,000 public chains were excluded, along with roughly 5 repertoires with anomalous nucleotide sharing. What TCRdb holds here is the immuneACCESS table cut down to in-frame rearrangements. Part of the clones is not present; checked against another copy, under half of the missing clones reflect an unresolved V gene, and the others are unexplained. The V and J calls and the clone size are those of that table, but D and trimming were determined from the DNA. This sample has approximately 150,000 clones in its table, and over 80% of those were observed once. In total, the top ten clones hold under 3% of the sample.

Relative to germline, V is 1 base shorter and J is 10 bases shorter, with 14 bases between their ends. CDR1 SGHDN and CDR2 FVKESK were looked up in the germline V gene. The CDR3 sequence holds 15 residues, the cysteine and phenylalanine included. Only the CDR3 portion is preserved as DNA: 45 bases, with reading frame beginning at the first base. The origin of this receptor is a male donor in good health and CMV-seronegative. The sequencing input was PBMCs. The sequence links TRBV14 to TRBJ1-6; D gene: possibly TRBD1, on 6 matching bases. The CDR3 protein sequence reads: CASSQAGGQRSPLHF. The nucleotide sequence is TGTGCCAGCAGCCAAGCGGGGGGGCAACGGTCACCCCTCCACTTT.